Described below is a single TCR beta chain sequence and its context. TCRdb re-called the PCR reads through MiXCR, storing one row per CDR3 protein. The sample has 84,000 or so distinct CDR3 sequences, 45% to 55% seen once. The CDR3 extends over 14 amino acids. Germline CDR1 is LNHDA and CDR2 is SQIVND (reference sequence). The V end was cut by 8 bases, the J end by 6 bases, with 17 bases between. The sample is drawn from a study of CDR3 diversity in severe acne. The chain joins TRBV19 to TRBJ1-5, with a possible D match to TRBD1 (5 bases). The sequence derives from a male donor in good health, serving as a control. The sample comprised blood. The CDR3 DNA follows: TGTGCCAGTCGCCCTGGGGGTCGGAGTCAGCCCCAGCATTTT. Translation gives CASRPGGRSQPQHF.